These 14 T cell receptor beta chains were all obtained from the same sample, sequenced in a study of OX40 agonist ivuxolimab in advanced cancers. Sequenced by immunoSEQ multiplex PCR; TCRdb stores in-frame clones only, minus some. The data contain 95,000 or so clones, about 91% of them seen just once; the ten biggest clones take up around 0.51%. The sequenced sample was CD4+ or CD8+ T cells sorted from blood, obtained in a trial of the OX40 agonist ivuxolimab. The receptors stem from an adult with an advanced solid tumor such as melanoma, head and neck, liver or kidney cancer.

The CDR3 region has the DNA TGTGCCAGCAGCGTAGCCCCCACAGATACGCAGTATTTT. Amino acid sequence: CASSVAPTDTQYF. This chain connects TRBV9 to TRBJ2-3; D remains unclear. With 0 bases removed from V and 2 bases from J, the gap between germline ends came to 4 bases. Germline V gene data show CDR1 as SGDLS and CDR2 as YYNGEE. CDR3 length: 13 amino acids.

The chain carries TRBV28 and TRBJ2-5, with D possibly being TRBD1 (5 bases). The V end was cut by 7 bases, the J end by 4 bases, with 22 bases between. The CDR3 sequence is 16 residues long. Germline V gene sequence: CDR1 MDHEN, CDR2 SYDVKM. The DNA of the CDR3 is TGTGCCAGCAAGACTCAAGGGGCCCAAAAGGGAGAGACCCAGTACTTC. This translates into CASKTQGAQKGETQYF.

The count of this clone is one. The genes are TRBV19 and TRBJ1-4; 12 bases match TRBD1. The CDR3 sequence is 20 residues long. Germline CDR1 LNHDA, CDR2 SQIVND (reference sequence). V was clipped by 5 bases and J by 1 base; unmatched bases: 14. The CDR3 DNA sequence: TGTGCCAGTAGTCCCAGGGACCGGGACAGGGGGCCTAGAACTAATGAAAAACTGTTTTTT. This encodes CASSPRDRDRGPRTNEKLFF.

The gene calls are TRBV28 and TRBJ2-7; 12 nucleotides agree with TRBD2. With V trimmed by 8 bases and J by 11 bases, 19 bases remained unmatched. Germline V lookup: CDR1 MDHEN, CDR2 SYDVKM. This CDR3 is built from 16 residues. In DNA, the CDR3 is TGTGCCAGCCCACCCCCCGGACTAGCGGGAATCCGTGGGGAGTACTTC. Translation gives CASPPPGLAGIRGEYF.

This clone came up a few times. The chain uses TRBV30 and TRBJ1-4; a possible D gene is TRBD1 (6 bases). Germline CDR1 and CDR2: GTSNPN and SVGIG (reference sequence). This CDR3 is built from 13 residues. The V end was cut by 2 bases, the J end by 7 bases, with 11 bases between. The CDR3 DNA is TGTGCCTGGAGTAACAGGGAGGCTGAAAAACTGTTTTTT. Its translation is CAWSNREAEKLFF.

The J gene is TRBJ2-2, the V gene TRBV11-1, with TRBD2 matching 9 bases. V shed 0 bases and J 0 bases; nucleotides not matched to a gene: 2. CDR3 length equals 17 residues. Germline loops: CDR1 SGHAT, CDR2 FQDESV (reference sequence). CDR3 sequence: CASSLALAGTNTGELFF. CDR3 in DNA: TGTGCCAGCAGCTTAGCCCTAGCGGGGACGAACACCGGGGAGCTGTTTTTT.

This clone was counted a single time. CDR3 in DNA: TGTGCCAGCAGCTTTCGACTAGCGGGGGGGCCCTACAATGAGCAGTTCTTC. It encodes CASSFRLAGGPYNEQFF. J is TRBJ2-1 and V is TRBV13, with TRBD2 identical over 14 bases. The germline V gene has CDR1 PRHDT and CDR2 FYEKMQ (reference sequence). The CDR3 length is 17 residues. The J segment lost 2 bases and the V segment lost 3 bases, leaving 3 bases of the junction unmatched.

The CDR3 loop is CASSAAGGGTEAFF. The CDR3 DNA is TGTGCCAGCAGCGCAGCGGGAGGAGGCACTGAAGCTTTCTTT. The chain carries TRBV7-2 and TRBJ1-1; D remains unclear. V was cut by 5 bases and J by 4 bases, with 14 bases left in between. Germline CDR1 reads SGHTA; CDR2 reads FQGNSA. This CDR3 is built from 14 residues.

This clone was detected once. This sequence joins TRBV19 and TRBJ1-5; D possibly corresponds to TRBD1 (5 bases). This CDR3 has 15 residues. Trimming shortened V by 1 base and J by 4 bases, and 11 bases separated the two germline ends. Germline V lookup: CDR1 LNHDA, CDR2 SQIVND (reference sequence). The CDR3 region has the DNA TGTGCCAGTAGTATAGTTGGGACCGTAAATCAGCCCCAGCATTTT. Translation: CASSIVGTVNQPQHF. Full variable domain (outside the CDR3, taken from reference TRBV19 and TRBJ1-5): DGGITQSPKYLFRKEGQNVTLSCEQNLNHDAMYWYRQDPGQGLRLIYYSQIVNDFQKGDIAEGYSVSREKKESFPLTVTSAQKNPTAFYLCASSIVGTVNQPQHFGDGTRLSIL.

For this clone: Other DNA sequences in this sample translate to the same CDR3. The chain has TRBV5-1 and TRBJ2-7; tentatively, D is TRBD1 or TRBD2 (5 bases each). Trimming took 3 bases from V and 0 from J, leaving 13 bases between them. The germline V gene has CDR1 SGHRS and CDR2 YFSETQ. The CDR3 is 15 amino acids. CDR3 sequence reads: CASSWTGRNSYEQYF. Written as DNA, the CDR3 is TGCGCCAGCAGCTGGACGGGACGGAACTCCTACGAGCAGTACTTC.

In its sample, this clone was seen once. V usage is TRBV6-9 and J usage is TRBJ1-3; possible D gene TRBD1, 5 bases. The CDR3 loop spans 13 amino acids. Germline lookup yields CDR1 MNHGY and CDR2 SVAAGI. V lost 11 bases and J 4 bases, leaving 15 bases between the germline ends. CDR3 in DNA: TGTGCCGACAGTTGGTCAGCCGGAAACACCATATATTTT. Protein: CADSWSAGNTIYF.

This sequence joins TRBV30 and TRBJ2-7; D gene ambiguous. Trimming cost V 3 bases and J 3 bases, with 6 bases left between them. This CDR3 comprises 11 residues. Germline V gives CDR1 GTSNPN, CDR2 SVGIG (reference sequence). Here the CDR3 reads CAWRQHYEQYF. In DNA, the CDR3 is TGTGCCTGGAGACAGCACTACGAGCAGTACTTC.

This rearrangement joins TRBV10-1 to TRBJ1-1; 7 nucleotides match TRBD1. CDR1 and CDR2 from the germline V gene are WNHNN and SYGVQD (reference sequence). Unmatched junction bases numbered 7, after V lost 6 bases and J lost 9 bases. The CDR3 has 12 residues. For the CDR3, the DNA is TGCGCCAGCAGCGAAGGGACAGCCAAAGCTTTCTTT. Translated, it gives CASSEGTAKAFF.

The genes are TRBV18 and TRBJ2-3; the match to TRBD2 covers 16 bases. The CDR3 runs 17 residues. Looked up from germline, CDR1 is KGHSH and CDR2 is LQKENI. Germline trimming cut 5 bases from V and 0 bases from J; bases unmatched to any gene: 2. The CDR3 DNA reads TGTGCCAGCTCATCGGGACTAGCGGGAGGGAGCACAGATACGCAGTATTTT. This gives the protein CASSSGLAGGSTDTQYF.